This TCR beta chain was sequenced during a study of siplizumab effects on memory and regulatory T cells. In each sample, 80,000 to 100,000 TCR templates were assayed. The data were produced by immunoSEQ multiplex PCR, yet TCRdb's version contains in-frame clones alone and is incomplete. The sample yields some 100,000 clones, roughly nine tenths seen once. CDR1 and CDR2 (germline): SGHVS, FQNEAQ. V was pared by 4 bases and J by 8 bases, with 11 bases between. The CDR3 extends over 12 amino acids. Overall study results and limits: Unstimulated subsets captured only a minor fraction of alloreactive clones. Naive T cells, seemingly more diverse than memory cells, seemed major alloresponse contributors. For siplizumab cultures, the suppressive function of their proliferating Tregs was not confirmed.

As to this clone: What it recognizes is unknown.

The receptor comes from a human donor in good health. Sequencing used Tregs sorted from blood. This chain joins TRBV7-8 and TRBJ1-2, with D uncertain. The CDR3 protein is CASSSDGQGYTF. In nucleotides, the CDR3 is TGTGCCAGCAGCTCGGACGGCCAGGGCTACACCTTC. The full variable domain, its missing parts supplied by reference TRBV7-8 and TRBJ1-2, is GAGVSQSPRYKVAKRGQDVALRCDPISGHVSLFWYQQALGQGPEFLTYFQNEAQLDKSGLPSDRFFAERPEGSVSTLKIQRTQQEDSAVYLCASSSDGQGYTFGSGTRLTVV.